This T cell receptor beta chain was captured by sequencing in a study of cytomegalovirus exposure and HLA in healthy donors. Findings and limits, study-wide: The listing of about 150 TCR beta chains classed them as cytomegalovirus-associated.

The study ran its PCR with 60 Vbeta and 13 Jbeta primers. The method was immunoSEQ multiplex PCR; TCRdb's version includes in-frame clones alone and lacks a portion of them. The sample's table shows around 200,000 clones. V lost 3 bases, J lost 2 bases, and 2 bases stayed unmatched. Germline lookup yields CDR1 SEHNR and CDR2 FQNEAQ (reference sequence). CDR3 length: 15 residues. Turning to this clone: What it recognizes is unknown.

Specimen: PBMCs. This TCR came from a woman younger than 45 in good health and CMV-seropositive. The chain uses TRBV7-9 and TRBJ1-2, with 11 bases that match TRBD1. CDR3 DNA: TGTGCCAGCAGCTTTGGACAGGGGGCAAACTATGGCTACACCTTC. Its translation: CASSFGQGANYGYTF.